The rows below give T cell receptor beta chains drawn from one sample of a study of shared clonotypes between healthy human individuals. Method: immunoSEQ multiplex PCR; TCRdb's copy keeps in-frame clones and lacks some. The table lists millions of clones, roughly 94% of them singletons. Sequencing was carried out using naive CD4+ T cells sorted from blood. The receptors were gathered from a man in his late teens or twenties in good health. Both conserved end residues are part of each CDR3. A D gene is named only where the DNA matches it firmly. Size tells how often a clone was seen (once, few, many) or the class of an expanded clone, and some rows leave it out.

v_call	j_call	clone_size	d_call	cdr3_aa	cdr3_nt
TRBV14	TRBJ1-1	once	NA	CASSLSDTEAFF	TGTGCCAGCAGCCTCTCGGACACTGAAGCTTTCTTT
TRBV28	TRBJ2-1	NA	NA	CASSPSINEQFF	TGTGCCAGCAGCCCCTCCATTAATGAGCAGTTCTTC
TRBV10-3	TRBJ2-1	NA	TRBD2	CAISEGTSYNEQFF	TGTGCCATCAGTGAAGGGACTAGCTACAATGAGCAGTTCTTC
TRBV7-9	TRBJ2-7	NA	NA	CASSHYQTTTYEQYF	TGTGCCAGCAGCCACTACCAGACTACAACGTACGAGCAGTACTTC
TRBV4-1	TRBJ1-6	many	NA	CASSLILGGHSPLHF	TGCGCCAGCAGCCTCATTCTGGGGGGCCATTCACCCCTCCACTTT
TRBV11-3	TRBJ2-1	NA	NA	CASSLEASASYNEQFF	TGTGCCAGCAGCTTAGAGGCTAGCGCCTCCTACAATGAGCAGTTCTTC
TRBV6-5	TRBJ1-2	NA	NA	CASSYGRLDGYTF	TGTGCCAGCAGTTACGGCAGGCTCGATGGCTACACCTTC
TRBV6-9	TRBJ2-7	once	TRBD1	CASSRDRRHYEQYF	TGTGCCAGCAGCCGGGACAGGAGACACTACGAGCAGTACTTC
TRBV18	TRBJ1-1	NA	NA	CASSPPSGRGNTEAFF	TGTGCCAGCTCACCACCTTCGGGCAGGGGGAACACTGAAGCTTTCTTT
TRBV5-1	TRBJ2-1	NA	NA	CASSLILNEQFF	TGCGCCAGCAGCTTAATTCTCAATGAGCAGTTCTTC
TRBV30	TRBJ1-5	NA	NA	CAWAGAGAHQPQHF	TGTGCCTGGGCGGGGGCAGGGGCCCATCAGCCCCAGCATTTT
TRBV10-3	TRBJ2-1	once	TRBD2	CAISESLAGGNNEQFF	TGTGCCATCAGTGAGTCACTAGCGGGAGGGAACAATGAGCAGTTCTTC
TRBV11-2	TRBJ2-5	NA	NA	CASSLGLGETQYF	TGTGCCAGCAGCTTAGGACTGGGAGAGACCCAGTACTTC
TRBV9	TRBJ2-7	NA	NA	CASSGGPSYEQYF	TGTGCCAGCAGCGGCGGACCGTCCTACGAGCAGTACTTC
TRBV10-3	TRBJ2-5	NA	NA	CAISESEEQTQYF	TGTGCCATCAGTGAGTCTGAGGAACAGACCCAGTACTTC
TRBV28	TRBJ1-4	once	NA	CASSLSGAGNEKLFF	TGTGCCAGCAGTTTATCGGGGGCCGGTAATGAAAAACTGTTTTTT
TRBV7-9	TRBJ1-2	NA	NA	CASSLEQDYGYTF	TGTGCCAGCAGCTTAGAACAGGACTATGGCTACACCTTC
TRBV15	TRBJ2-7	once	NA	CATSRDLGSYEQYF	TGTGCCACCAGCAGAGATCTCGGGTCCTACGAGCAGTACTTC
TRBV30	TRBJ2-3	NA	TRBD2	CAWSQGLAGSTDTQYF	TGTGCCTGGAGTCAGGGACTAGCGGGAAGCACAGATACGCAGTATTTT
TRBV19	TRBJ1-2	once	NA	CASISRGDLNYGYTF	TGTGCCAGTATATCCCGGGGTGACCTTAACTATGGCTACACCTTC
TRBV6-5	TRBJ2-2	NA	NA	CASRGGGNTGELFF	TGTGCCAGCAGGGGTGGCGGGAACACCGGGGAGCTGTTTTTT
TRBV30	TRBJ1-2	once	NA	CAWSTVVSGYTF	TGTGCCTGGAGTACAGTCGTCTCTGGCTACACCTTC
TRBV6-5	TRBJ2-1	NA	TRBD2	CASSDSGRTYNEQFF	TGTGCCAGCAGTGACTCCGGGAGGACGTACAATGAGCAGTTCTTC
TRBV5-4	TRBJ1-4	NA	NA	CASSLGGQGFEKLFF	TGTGCCAGCTCACTTGGGGGGCAGGGTTTCGAAAAACTGTTTTTT
TRBV2	TRBJ2-5	NA	TRBD2	CASSENGGASETQYF	TGTGCCAGCAGTGAAAACGGGGGGGCCTCGGAGACCCAGTACTTC
TRBV6-5	TRBJ2-7	NA	NA	CASSYSAEQYF	TGTGCCAGCAGTTACTCGGCCGAGCAGTACTTC
TRBV6-5	TRBJ2-7	NA	TRBD2	CASSYSTSGIYEQYF	TGTGCCAGCAGTTACTCTACTAGCGGGATCTACGAGCAGTACTTC
TRBV12-5	TRBJ1-6	NA	NA	CASGLVLNSPLHF	TGTGCTAGTGGTTTGGTTCTGAATTCACCCCTCCACTTT
TRBV14	TRBJ1-3	NA	NA	CASSPGSGNTIYF	TGTGCCAGCAGCCCCGGTTCTGGAAACACCATATATTTT
TRBV28	TRBJ2-3	NA	TRBD1	CASSRTGGPDTQYF	TGTGCCAGCAGTCGGACAGGGGGGCCAGATACGCAGTATTTT
TRBV5-1	TRBJ2-7	NA	NA	CASSGDLSYEQYF	TGCGCCAGCAGTGGGGACCTCTCCTACGAGCAGTACTTC
TRBV5-1	TRBJ2-2	NA	NA	CASSFLDGNTGELFF	TGCGCCAGCAGCTTTCTGGACGGTAACACCGGGGAGCTGTTTTTT
TRBV18	TRBJ2-1	NA	NA	CASSPVAPTRNEQFF	TGTGCCAGCTCACCAGTGGCTCCCACGCGCAATGAGCAGTTCTTC
TRBV11-2	TRBJ2-1	NA	TRBD2	CASSLEAGYYNEQFF	TGTGCCAGCAGCTTAGAAGCGGGGTACTACAATGAGCAGTTCTTC
TRBV19	TRBJ2-7	NA	TRBD2	CASSIRASGRAPEQYF	TGTGCCAGTAGTATTAGGGCTAGCGGGAGGGCACCCGAGCAGTACTTC
TRBV18	TRBJ2-7	NA	TRBD2	CASSPPAGGPHEQYF	TGTGCCAGCTCACCTCCAGCGGGAGGGCCCCACGAGCAGTACTTC
TRBV4-3	TRBJ2-1	NA	NA	CASSQQLGLSSYNEQFF	TGCGCCAGCAGCCAGCAACTCGGCCTAAGCTCCTACAATGAGCAGTTCTTC
TRBV4-1	TRBJ1-6	NA	TRBD1	CASSQGQGASNSPLHF	TGCGCCAGCAGCCAAGGACAGGGGGCTTCGAATTCACCCCTCCACTTT
TRBV6-5	TRBJ1-2	NA	NA	CASSYFRWGQGYTF	TGTGCCAGCAGTTACTTTCGGTGGGGGCAAGGCTACACCTTC
TRBV4-1	TRBJ1-3	NA	NA	CASSLGPNSGNTIYF	TGCGCCAGCAGCCTGGGACCGAACTCTGGAAACACCATATATTTT
TRBV7-2	TRBJ2-5	NA	NA	CASSLQWETQYF	TGTGCCAGCAGCCTCCAGTGGGAGACCCAGTACTTC
TRBV9	TRBJ2-2	NA	NA	CASSVAWNTGELFF	TGTGCCAGCAGCGTAGCGTGGAACACCGGGGAGCTGTTTTTT
TRBV10-3	TRBJ2-3	NA	TRBD1	CATRQGGTTDTQYF	TGTGCCACCCGACAGGGTGGGACCACAGATACGCAGTATTTT